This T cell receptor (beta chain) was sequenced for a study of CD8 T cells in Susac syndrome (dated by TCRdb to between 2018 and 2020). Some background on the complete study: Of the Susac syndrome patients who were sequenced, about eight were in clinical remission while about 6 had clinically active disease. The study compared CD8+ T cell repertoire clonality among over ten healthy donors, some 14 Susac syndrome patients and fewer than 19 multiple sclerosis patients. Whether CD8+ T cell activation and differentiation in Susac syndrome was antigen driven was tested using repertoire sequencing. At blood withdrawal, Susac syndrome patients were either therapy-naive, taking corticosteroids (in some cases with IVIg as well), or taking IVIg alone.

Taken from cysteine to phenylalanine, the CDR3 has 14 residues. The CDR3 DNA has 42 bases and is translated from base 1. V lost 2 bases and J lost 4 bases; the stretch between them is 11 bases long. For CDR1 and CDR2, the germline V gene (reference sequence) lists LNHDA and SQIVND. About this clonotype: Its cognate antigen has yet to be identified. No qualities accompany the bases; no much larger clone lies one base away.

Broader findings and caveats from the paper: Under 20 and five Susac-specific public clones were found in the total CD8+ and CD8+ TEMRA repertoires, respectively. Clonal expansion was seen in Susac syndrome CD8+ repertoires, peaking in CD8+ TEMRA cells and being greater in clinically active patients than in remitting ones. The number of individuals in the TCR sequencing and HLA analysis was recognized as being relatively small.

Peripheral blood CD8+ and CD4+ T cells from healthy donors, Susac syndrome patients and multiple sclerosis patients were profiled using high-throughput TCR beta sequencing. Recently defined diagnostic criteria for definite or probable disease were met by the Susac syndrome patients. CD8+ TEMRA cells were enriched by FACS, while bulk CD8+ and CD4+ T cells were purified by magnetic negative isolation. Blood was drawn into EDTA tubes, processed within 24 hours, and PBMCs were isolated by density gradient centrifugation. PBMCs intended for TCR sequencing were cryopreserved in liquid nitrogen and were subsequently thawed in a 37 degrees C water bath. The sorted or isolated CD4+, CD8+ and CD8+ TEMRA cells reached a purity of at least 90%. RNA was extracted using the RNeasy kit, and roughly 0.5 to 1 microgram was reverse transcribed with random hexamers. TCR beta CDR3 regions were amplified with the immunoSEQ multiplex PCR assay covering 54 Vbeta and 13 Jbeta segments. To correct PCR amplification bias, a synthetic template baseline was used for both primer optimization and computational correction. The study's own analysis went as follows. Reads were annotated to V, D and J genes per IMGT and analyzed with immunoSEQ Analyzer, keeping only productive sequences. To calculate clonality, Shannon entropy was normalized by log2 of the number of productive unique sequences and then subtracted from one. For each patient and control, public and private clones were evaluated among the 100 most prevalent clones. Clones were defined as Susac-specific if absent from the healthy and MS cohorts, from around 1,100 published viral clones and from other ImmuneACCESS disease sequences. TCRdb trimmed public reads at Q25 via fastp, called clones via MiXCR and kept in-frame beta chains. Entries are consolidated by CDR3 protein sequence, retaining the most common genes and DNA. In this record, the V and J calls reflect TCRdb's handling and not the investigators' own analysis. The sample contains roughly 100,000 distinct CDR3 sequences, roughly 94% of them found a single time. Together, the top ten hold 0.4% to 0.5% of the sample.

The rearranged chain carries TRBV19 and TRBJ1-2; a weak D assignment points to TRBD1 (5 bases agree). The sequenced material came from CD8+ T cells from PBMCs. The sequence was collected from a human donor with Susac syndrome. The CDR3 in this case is CASSISGSSYGYTF. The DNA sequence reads TGTGCCAGTAGTATATCAGGGTCCAGCTATGGCTACACCTTC.